The clone carrying this T cell receptor beta chain turned up a few times. Its antigen remains unidentified. Here immunoSEQ multiplex PCR was the method, and the copy in TCRdb shows in-frame clones only, minus some. The repertoire holds approximately 86,000 clones, with roughly 88% as singletons. The CDR3 is 14 residues long. J was trimmed by 4 bases and V by 2 bases; bases with no gene match: 3. CDR1 SNHLY and CDR2 FYNNEI come from the germline V gene. These data come from a study of OX40 agonist ivuxolimab in advanced cancers. Background on the study: Each patient was given ivuxolimab into a vein every 2 weeks, at 0.01 to 10 mg/kg. Study findings and constraints: Undetermined was the antigen specificity of the expanded peripheral T cells.

The chain uses TRBV2 and TRBJ2-5; the match to TRBD1 covers 8 bases. This receptor was taken from an adult with an advanced solid tumor such as melanoma, head and neck, liver or kidney cancer. The sequencing here drew on CD4+ or CD8+ T cells sorted from blood, taken in a trial of the OX40 agonist ivuxolimab. CDR3 in amino acids: CASSEQGAGETQYF. CDR3 in DNA: TGTGCCAGCAGTGAACAGGGGGCAGGAGAGACCCAGTACTTC.